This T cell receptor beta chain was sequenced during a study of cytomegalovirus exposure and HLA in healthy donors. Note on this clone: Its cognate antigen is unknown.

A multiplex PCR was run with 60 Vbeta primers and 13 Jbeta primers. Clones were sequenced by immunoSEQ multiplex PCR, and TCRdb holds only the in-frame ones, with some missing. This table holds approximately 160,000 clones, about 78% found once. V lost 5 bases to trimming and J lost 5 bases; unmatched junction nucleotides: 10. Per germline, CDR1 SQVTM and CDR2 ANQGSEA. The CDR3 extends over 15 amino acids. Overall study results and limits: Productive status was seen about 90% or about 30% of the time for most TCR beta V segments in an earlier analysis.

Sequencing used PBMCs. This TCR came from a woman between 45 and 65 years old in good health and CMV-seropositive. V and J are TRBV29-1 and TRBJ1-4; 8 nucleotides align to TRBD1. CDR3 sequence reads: CSVRTGKGLNEKLFF. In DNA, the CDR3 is TGCAGCGTTCGGACAGGGAAGGGATTAAATGAAAAACTGTTTTTT.